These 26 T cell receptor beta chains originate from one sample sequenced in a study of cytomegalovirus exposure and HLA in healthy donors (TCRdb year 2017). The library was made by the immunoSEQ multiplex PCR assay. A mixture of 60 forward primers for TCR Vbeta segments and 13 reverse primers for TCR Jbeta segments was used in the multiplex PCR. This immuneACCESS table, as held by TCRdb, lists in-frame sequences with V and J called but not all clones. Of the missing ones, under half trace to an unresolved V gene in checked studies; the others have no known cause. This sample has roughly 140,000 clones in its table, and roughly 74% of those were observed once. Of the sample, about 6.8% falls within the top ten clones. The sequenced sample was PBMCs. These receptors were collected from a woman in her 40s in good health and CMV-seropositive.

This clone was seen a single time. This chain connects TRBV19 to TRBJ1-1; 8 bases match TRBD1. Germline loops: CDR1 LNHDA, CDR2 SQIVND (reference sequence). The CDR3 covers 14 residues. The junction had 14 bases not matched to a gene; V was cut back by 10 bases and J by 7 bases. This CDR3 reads CATWTGREFGEAFF. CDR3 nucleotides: TGTGCCACCTGGACAGGGAGGGAGTTCGGTGAAGCTTTCTTT.

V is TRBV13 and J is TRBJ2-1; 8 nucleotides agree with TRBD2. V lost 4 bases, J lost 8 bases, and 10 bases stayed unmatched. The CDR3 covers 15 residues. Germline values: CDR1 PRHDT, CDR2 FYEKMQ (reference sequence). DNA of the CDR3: TGTGCCAGCAGCTACCGGGAGGGCCTTGTATATGAGCAGTTCTTC. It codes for CASSYREGLVYEQFF.

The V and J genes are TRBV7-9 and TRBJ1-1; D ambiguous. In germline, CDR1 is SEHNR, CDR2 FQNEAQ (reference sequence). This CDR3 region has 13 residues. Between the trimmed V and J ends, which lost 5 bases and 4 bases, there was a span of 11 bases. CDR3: CASSPVAATEAFF. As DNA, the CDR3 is TGTGCCAGCAGCCCGGTAGCCGCCACTGAAGCTTTCTTT.

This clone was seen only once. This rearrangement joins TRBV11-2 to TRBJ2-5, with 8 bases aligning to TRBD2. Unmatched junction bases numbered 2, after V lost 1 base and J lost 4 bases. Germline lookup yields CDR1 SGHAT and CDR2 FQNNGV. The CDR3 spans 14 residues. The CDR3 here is CASSLVREGETQYF. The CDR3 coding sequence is TGTGCCAGCAGCTTAGTCCGGGAGGGAGAGACCCAGTACTTC.

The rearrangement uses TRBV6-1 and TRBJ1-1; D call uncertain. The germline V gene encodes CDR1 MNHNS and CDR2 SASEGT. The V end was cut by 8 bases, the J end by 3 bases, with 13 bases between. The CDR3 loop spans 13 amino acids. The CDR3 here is CASSGSLDTEAFF. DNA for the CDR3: TGTGCCAGCTCGGGATCACTGGACACTGAAGCTTTCTTT.

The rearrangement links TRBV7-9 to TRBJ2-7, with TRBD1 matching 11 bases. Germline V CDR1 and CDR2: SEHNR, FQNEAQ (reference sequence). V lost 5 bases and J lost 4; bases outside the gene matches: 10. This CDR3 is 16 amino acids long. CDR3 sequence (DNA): TGTGCCAGCAGCCCGCGGACAGGGGGCTCCAAATACGAGCAGTACTTC. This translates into CASSPRTGGSKYEQYF. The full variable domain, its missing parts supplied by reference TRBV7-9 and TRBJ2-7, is DTGVSQNPRHKITKRGQNVTFRCDPISEHNRLYWYRQTLGQGPEFLTYFQNEAQLEKSRLLSDRFSAERPKGSFSTLEIQRTEQGDSAMYLCASSPRTGGSKYEQYFGPGTRLTVT.

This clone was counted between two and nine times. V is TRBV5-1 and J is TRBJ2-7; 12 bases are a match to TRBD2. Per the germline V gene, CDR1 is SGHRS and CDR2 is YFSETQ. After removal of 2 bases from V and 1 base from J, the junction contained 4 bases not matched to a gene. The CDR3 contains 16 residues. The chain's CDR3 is CASSFEGTSGSYEQYF. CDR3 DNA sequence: TGCGCCAGCAGCTTTGAGGGGACTAGCGGGTCCTACGAGCAGTACTTC.

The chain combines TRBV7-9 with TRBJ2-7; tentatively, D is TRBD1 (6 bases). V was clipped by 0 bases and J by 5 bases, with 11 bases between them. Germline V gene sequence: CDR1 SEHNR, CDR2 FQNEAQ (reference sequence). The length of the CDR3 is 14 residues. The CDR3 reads CASSLAGAGHEQYF. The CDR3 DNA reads TGTGCCAGCAGCTTAGCGGGGGCCGGGCACGAGCAGTACTTC. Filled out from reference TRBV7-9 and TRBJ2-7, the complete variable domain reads DTGVSQNPRHKITKRGQNVTFRCDPISEHNRLYWYRQTLGQGPEFLTYFQNEAQLEKSRLLSDRFSAERPKGSFSTLEIQRTEQGDSAMYLCASSLAGAGHEQYFGPGTRLTVT.

CDR3 in amino acids: CASSQTRGHSNQPQHF. CDR3 sequence (DNA): TGTGCCAGTAGCCAAACGAGGGGGCACAGCAATCAGCCCCAGCATTTT. The chain couples TRBV19 to TRBJ1-5, with 7 nucleotides matching TRBD1. Unmatched junction bases numbered 9, after V lost 6 bases and J lost 1 base. Germline V gene sequence: CDR1 LNHDA, CDR2 SQIVND (reference sequence). The CDR3 loop spans 16 amino acids.

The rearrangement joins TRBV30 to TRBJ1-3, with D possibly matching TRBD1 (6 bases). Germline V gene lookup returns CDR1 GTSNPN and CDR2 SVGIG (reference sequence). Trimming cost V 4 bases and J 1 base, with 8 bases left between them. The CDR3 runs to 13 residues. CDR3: CAWNRDSGNTIYF. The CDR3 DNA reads TGTGCCTGGAACAGGGATTCTGGAAACACCATATATTTT.

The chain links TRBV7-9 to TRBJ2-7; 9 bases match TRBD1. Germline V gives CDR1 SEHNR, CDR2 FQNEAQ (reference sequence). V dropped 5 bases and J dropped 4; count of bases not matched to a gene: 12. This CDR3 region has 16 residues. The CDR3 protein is CASSIDGTGRNYEQYF. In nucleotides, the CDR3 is TGTGCCAGCAGCATTGACGGGACAGGGAGAAATTACGAGCAGTACTTC.

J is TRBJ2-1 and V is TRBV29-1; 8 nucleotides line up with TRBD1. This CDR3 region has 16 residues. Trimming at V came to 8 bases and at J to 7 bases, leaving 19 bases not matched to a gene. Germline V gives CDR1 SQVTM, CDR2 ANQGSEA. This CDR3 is CSTRGRQGAHTNEQFF. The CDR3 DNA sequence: TGCAGCACCCGAGGGCGCCAGGGGGCTCATACGAATGAGCAGTTCTTC.

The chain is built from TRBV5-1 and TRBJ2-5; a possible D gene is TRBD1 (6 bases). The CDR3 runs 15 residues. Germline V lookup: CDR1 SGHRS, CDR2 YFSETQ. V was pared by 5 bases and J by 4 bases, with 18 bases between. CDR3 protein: CASRTQGMSGETQYF. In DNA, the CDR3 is TGCGCCAGCAGGACCCAGGGGATGTCTGGAGAGACCCAGTACTTC.

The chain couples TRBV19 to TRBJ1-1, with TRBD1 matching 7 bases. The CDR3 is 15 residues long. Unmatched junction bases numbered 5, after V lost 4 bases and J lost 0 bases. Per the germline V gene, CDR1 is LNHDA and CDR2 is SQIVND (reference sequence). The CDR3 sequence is CASSTQDRLNTEAFF. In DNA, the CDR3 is TGTGCCAGTAGTACCCAGGACAGGCTGAACACTGAAGCTTTCTTT. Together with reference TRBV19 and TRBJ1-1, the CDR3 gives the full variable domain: DGGITQSPKYLFRKEGQNVTLSCEQNLNHDAMYWYRQDPGQGLRLIYYSQIVNDFQKGDIAEGYSVSREKKESFPLTVTSAQKNPTAFYLCASSTQDRLNTEAFFGQGTRLTVV.

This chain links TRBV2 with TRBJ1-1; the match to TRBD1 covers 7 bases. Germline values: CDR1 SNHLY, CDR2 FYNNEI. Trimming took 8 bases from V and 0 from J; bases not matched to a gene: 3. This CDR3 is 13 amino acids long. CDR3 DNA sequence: TGTGCCAGCTTGACAGGGTTGAACACTGAAGCTTTCTTT. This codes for CASLTGLNTEAFF.

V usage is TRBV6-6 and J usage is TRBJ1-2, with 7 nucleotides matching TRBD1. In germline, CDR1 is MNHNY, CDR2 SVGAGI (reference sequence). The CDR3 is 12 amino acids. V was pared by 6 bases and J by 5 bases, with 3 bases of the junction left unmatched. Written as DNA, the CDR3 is TGTGCCAGCAGAAAGACAGGGTATGGCTACACCTTC. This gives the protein CASRKTGYGYTF.

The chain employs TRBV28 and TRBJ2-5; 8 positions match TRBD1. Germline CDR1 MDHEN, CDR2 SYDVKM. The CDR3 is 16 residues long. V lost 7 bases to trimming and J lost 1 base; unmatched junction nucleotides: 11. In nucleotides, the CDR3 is TGTGCCAGCACCTCGACAGGGGATTACTCCCAAGAGACCCAGTACTTC. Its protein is CASTSTGDYSQETQYF.

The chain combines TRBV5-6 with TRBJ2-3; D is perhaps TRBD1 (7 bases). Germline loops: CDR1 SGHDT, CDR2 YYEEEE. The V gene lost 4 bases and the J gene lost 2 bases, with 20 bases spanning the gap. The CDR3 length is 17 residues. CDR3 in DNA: TGTGCCAGCAGCCCCCTCGGTGGCGGGACAGCCACAGATACGCAGTATTTT. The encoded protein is CASSPLGGGTATDTQYF.

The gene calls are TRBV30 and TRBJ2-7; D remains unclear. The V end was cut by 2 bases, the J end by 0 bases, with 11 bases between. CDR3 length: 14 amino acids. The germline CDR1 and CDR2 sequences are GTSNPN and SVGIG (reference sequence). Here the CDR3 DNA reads TGTGCCTGGAGTTCGCAGGCTTACTCCTACGAGCAGTACTTC. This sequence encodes CAWSSQAYSYEQYF.

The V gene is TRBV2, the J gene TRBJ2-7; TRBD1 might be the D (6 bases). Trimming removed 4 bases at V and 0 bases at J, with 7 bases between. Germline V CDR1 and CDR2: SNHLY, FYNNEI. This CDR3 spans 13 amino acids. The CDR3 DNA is TGTGCCAGCAGTGCAGGGGACTCCTACGAGCAGTACTTC. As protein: CASSAGDSYEQYF.

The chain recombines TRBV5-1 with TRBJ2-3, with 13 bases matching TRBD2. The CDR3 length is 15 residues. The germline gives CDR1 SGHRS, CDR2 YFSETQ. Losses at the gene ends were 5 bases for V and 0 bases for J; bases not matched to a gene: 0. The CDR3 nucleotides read TGCGCCAGCAGACTAGCGGGAGGGAGCACAGATACGCAGTATTTT. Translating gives CASRLAGGSTDTQYF. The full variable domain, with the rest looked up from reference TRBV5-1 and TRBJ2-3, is KAGVTQTPRYLIKTRGQQVTLSCSPISGHRSVSWYQQTPGQGLQFLFEYFSETQRNKGNFPGRFSGRQFSNSRSEMNVSTLELGDSALYLCASRLAGGSTDTQYFGPGTRLTVL.

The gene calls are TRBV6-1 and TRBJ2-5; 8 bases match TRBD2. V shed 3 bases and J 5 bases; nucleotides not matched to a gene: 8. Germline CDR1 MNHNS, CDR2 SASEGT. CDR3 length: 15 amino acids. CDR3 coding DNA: TGTGCCAGCAGTGAGATCGGGAGGGTGCGGGAGACCCAGTACTTC. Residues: CASSEIGRVRETQYF.

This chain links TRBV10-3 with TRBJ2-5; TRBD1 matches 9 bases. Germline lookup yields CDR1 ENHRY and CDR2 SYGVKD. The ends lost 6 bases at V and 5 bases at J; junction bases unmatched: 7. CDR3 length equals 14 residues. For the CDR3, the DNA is TGTGCCATCAGACGACAGGGGGATTTGGAGACCCAGTACTTC. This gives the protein CAIRRQGDLETQYF.

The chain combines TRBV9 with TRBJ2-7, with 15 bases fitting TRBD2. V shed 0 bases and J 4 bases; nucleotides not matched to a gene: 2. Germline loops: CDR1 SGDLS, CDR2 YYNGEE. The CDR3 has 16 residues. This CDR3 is CASSVGGLAGGYEQYF. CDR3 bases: TGTGCCAGCAGCGTAGGTGGACTAGCGGGAGGGTACGAGCAGTACTTC.

The CDR3 nucleotides are TGTGCCAGCGCCGGGACTAGATTGAATGAGCAGTTCTTC. Its protein product is CASAGTRLNEQFF. This sequence joins TRBV6-5 and TRBJ2-1, with 8 bases matching TRBD2. The V and J ends lost 8 bases and 7 bases, in that order; junction bases with no gene match: 7. There are 13 residues in the CDR3. Germline V gene data show CDR1 as MNHEY and CDR2 as SVGAGI.

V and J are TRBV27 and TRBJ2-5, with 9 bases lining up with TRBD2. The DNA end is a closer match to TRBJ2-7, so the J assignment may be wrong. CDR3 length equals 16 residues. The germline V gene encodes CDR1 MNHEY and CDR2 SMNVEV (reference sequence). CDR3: CASSLVAGGPRVEQYF. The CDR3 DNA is TGTGCCAGCAGTTTAGTGGCGGGAGGGCCAAGGGTCGAGCAGTACTTC.